Shown below are 29 T cell receptor beta chains from a single sample sequenced in a study of technical replicates of blood from several donors. Profiled with immunoSEQ multiplex PCR; TCRdb holds only in-frame clones, not every one. Among some 80,000 clones listed, 95% to 98% were seen once. Sequencing was performed on T cells isolated from PBMCs. The receptor set was obtained from a human donor in good health.

This chain joins TRBV27 and TRBJ1-1; D unresolved. V gave up 4 bases and J gave up 5 bases, with 11 bases separating them. Germline V gene data show CDR1 as MNHEY and CDR2 as SMNVEV (reference sequence). The CDR3 consists of 13 residues. The CDR3 loop reads CASSSPRGTEAFF. CDR3 DNA sequence: TGTGCCAGCAGTTCGCCACGCGGTACTGAAGCTTTCTTT.

The rearrangement links TRBV19 to TRBJ1-2, with 7 nucleotides matching TRBD1. CDR3 length equals 14 residues. Germline-derived CDR1 and CDR2 are LNHDA and SQIVND (reference sequence). With V trimmed by 3 bases and J by 4 bases, 5 bases remained unmatched. The CDR3 DNA reads TGTGCCAGTAGTATTACAGGGGAAAGCTATGGCTACACCTTC. Amino acid sequence: CASSITGESYGYTF. Filled out from reference TRBV19 and TRBJ1-2, the complete variable domain reads DGGITQSPKYLFRKEGQNVTLSCEQNLNHDAMYWYRQDPGQGLRLIYYSQIVNDFQKGDIAEGYSVSREKKESFPLTVTSAQKNPTAFYLCASSITGESYGYTFGSGTRLTVV.

This clone showed up just once. The CDR3 coding sequence is TGTGCCAGCTCACCGGACAGTTACGAGCAGTACTTC. It encodes CASSPDSYEQYF. The chain couples TRBV18 to TRBJ2-7; a weak D match, TRBD1 (6 bases). V dropped 3 bases and J dropped 4 bases, with 7 bases sitting between them. Germline-derived CDR1 and CDR2 are KGHSH and LQKENI. The CDR3 has 12 amino acids.

The chain carries TRBV14 and TRBJ2-1; D unresolved. Trimming took 1 base from V and 15 from J, leaving 16 bases between them. This CDR3 has 13 amino acids. Germline CDR1 reads SGHDN; CDR2 reads FVKESK. Here the CDR3 reads CASSQVQPGGLFF. Here the CDR3 DNA reads TGTGCCAGCAGCCAAGTACAACCAGGTGGTCTGTTCTTC.

This CDR3 reads CASSQVKAAANYGYTF. DNA of the CDR3: TGCGCCAGCAGCCAAGTAAAGGCGGCCGCGAACTATGGCTACACCTTC. This chain uses TRBV4-1 with TRBJ1-2; D is unresolved. The CDR3 sequence is 16 residues long. Germline V gene data show CDR1 as MGHRA and CDR2 as YSYEKL. V was cut by 1 base and J by 2 bases, with 14 bases left in between.

The chain combines TRBV19 with TRBJ1-2, with 11 nucleotides matching TRBD1. The CDR3 length is 14 residues. Germline V gives CDR1 LNHDA, CDR2 SQIVND (reference sequence). After removal of 6 bases from V and 3 bases from J, the junction contained 3 bases not matched to a gene. The DNA of the CDR3 is TGTGCCAGTAGATGGGGACAGGGGGACTATGGCTACACCTTC. Encoded protein: CASRWGQGDYGYTF. Full variable domain (remainder filled in from reference TRBV19 and TRBJ1-2): DGGITQSPKYLFRKEGQNVTLSCEQNLNHDAMYWYRQDPGQGLRLIYYSQIVNDFQKGDIAEGYSVSREKKESFPLTVTSAQKNPTAFYLCASRWGQGDYGYTFGSGTRLTVV.

Written as DNA, the CDR3 is TGCGCCAGCAGCTTTGGCCGGGACAGGGGAGATACGCAGTATTTT. It translates to CASSFGRDRGDTQYF. V is TRBV5-1 and J is TRBJ2-3, with 10 nucleotides matching TRBD1. Germline CDR1 is SGHRS and CDR2 is YFSETQ. The junction had 5 bases not matched to a gene; V was cut back by 2 bases and J by 5 bases. There are 15 residues in the CDR3.

The chain couples TRBV4-3 to TRBJ2-1, with D tentatively TRBD1 (6 bases). Germline V gene lookup returns CDR1 LGHNA and CDR2 YSLEER. The CDR3 is 14 amino acids. V lost 5 bases and J 7 bases, leaving 15 bases between the germline ends. The CDR3 loop reads CASSSTPGVNEQFF. In DNA, the CDR3 is TGCGCCAGCAGCTCAACCCCAGGGGTTAATGAGCAGTTCTTC.

This chain connects TRBV5-8 to TRBJ2-3; 8 nucleotides agree with TRBD2. Germline V gene data show CDR1 as SGHTS and CDR2 as YDEGEE. V lost 4 bases to trimming and J lost 2 bases; unmatched junction nucleotides: 9. The CDR3 is 16 amino acids. Here the CDR3 reads CASSRRLATVTDTQYF. The CDR3 coding sequence is TGTGCCAGCAGCCGTAGACTAGCGACGGTCACAGATACGCAGTATTTT.

The CDR3 spells CSGRDSDTQYF. The CDR3 region has the DNA TGCAGCGGGAGGGACTCAGATACGCAGTATTTT. V usage is TRBV29-1 and J usage is TRBJ2-3; TRBD2 is a possible D gene (6 bases). This CDR3 has 11 residues. CDR1 is SQVTM, CDR2 ANQGSEA, per germline. Trimming took off 7 bases at V and 4 bases at J, with 9 bases between the two ends.

This rearrangement joins TRBV28 to TRBJ1-3; D remains ambiguous. CDR3 length: 14 residues. The V gene lost 11 bases and the J gene lost 2 bases, with 16 bases spanning the gap. Germline V CDR1 and CDR2: MDHEN, SYDVKM. The DNA of the CDR3 is TGTGCCTCGAGCCAGGTTTCCCCTGGAAACACCATATATTTT. This codes for CASSQVSPGNTIYF.

The chain recombines TRBV6-5 with TRBJ1-1; perhaps TRBD1 as D (6 bases). Germline V gene data show CDR1 as MNHEY and CDR2 as SVGAGI. The CDR3 extends over 16 amino acids. V was pared by 0 bases and J by 2 bases, with 13 bases between. CDR3 in amino acids: CASSYSTGGHNTEAFF. CDR3 nucleotides: TGTGCCAGCAGTTACTCGACGGGGGGACATAACACTGAAGCTTTCTTT.

The V gene is TRBV29-1, the J gene TRBJ1-2; 11 bases are shared with TRBD1. V shed 6 bases and J 7 bases; nucleotides not matched to a gene: 4. Germline V gives CDR1 SQVTM, CDR2 ANQGSEA. The CDR3 runs to 12 residues. The CDR3 coding sequence is TGCAGCGTCCGGACAGGGGGCTTTGGCTACACCTTC. Its translation: CSVRTGGFGYTF. The full variable domain, in which reference TRBV29-1 and TRBJ1-2 provide the parts outside the CDR3, is SAVISQKPSRDICQRGTSLTIQCQVDSQVTMMFWYRQQPGQSLTLIATANQGSEATYESGFVIDKFPISRPNLTFSTLTVSNMSPEDSSIYLCSVRTGGFGYTFGSGTRLTVV.

The genes are TRBV28 and TRBJ2-7, with D perhaps TRBD2 (6 bases). Trimming stripped 7 bases from V and 12 bases from J, with 16 bases between. The CDR3 length is 11 residues. Germline CDR1 reads MDHEN; CDR2 reads SYDVKM. CDR3 nucleotides: TGTGCCAGCACCAAGAACCGGGGACTGTACTTC. As protein: CASTKNRGLYF.

This chain uses TRBV28 with TRBJ2-7, with unresolved D. CDR1 is MDHEN, CDR2 SYDVKM, per germline. The CDR3 contains 12 residues. Trimming took 8 bases from V and 4 from J, leaving 12 bases between them. As DNA, the CDR3 is TGTGCCAGCTCCGTCCGGTTTTACGAGCAGTACTTC. It encodes CASSVRFYEQYF.

The CDR3 spells CASSMGTGQYF. DNA for the CDR3: TGTGCCAGTAGTATGGGGACAGGGCAGTACTTC. The chain recombines TRBV19 with TRBJ2-7; 8 nucleotides align to TRBD1. Germline values: CDR1 LNHDA, CDR2 SQIVND (reference sequence). CDR3 length: 11 amino acids. Trimming took 3 bases from V and 9 from J; bases not matched to a gene: 1. Full variable domain (rest looked up from reference TRBV19 and TRBJ2-7): DGGITQSPKYLFRKEGQNVTLSCEQNLNHDAMYWYRQDPGQGLRLIYYSQIVNDFQKGDIAEGYSVSREKKESFPLTVTSAQKNPTAFYLCASSMGTGQYFGPGTRLTVT.

CDR3 in amino acids: CASSDSYNEQFF. Written as DNA, the CDR3 is TGTGCCAGCAGCGACTCTTACAATGAGCAGTTCTTC. The chain carries TRBV2 and TRBJ2-1; D call uncertain. V gave up 6 bases and J gave up 4 bases, with 7 bases separating them. The length of the CDR3 is 12 residues. The germline gives CDR1 SNHLY, CDR2 FYNNEI. Drawing the rest from reference TRBV2 and TRBJ2-1, the complete variable domain is EPEVTQTPSHQVTQMGQEVILRCVPISNHLYFYWYRQILGQKVEFLVSFYNNEISEKSEIFDDQFSVERPDGSNFTLKIRSTKLEDSAMYFCASSDSYNEQFFGPGTRLTVL.

The J gene is TRBJ2-3, the V gene TRBV6-1; 9 bases fit TRBD1. CDR3 size: 14 residues. The V segment lost 7 bases and the J segment 4 bases; nucleotides outside the gene matches: 6. Germline V gene sequence: CDR1 MNHNS, CDR2 SASEGT. CDR3 nucleotide sequence: TGTGCCAGCAAACTGACAGGGGGTGCAGATACGCAGTATTTT. Amino acids: CASKLTGGADTQYF.

The rearrangement uses TRBV5-1 and TRBJ1-2; a possible D gene is TRBD1 (6 bases). Germline-derived CDR1 and CDR2 are SGHRS and YFSETQ. V gave up 5 bases and J gave up 2 bases, with 13 bases separating them. This CDR3 has 14 amino acids. The DNA for the CDR3 is TGCGCCAGCAGTTCCAAACAGGGAAACTATGGCTACACCTTC. The encoded protein is CASSSKQGNYGYTF. Based on the CDR3 plus reference TRBV5-1 and TRBJ1-2, the full variable domain is KAGVTQTPRYLIKTRGQQVTLSCSPISGHRSVSWYQQTPGQGLQFLFEYFSETQRNKGNFPGRFSGRQFSNSRSEMNVSTLELGDSALYLCASSSKQGNYGYTFGSGTRLTVV.

This clone appeared a single time. The rearrangement uses TRBV19 and TRBJ2-5, with 8 nucleotides matching TRBD1. V was clipped by 4 bases and J by 2 bases; unmatched bases: 9. This CDR3 is built from 16 residues. Germline V gene lookup returns CDR1 LNHDA and CDR2 SQIVND (reference sequence). The CDR3 reads CASSKSYRGAQETQYF. DNA of the CDR3: TGTGCCAGTAGTAAAAGCTACAGGGGGGCACAAGAGACCCAGTACTTC.

The V gene is TRBV2, the J gene TRBJ2-7; the D is unclear. V lost 0 bases, J lost 2 bases, and 11 bases lay in between. Per germline, CDR1 SNHLY and CDR2 FYNNEI. The CDR3 runs 15 residues. The CDR3 nucleotides read TGTGCCAGCAGTGAAGCAACGGTCCTTCCCTACGAGCAGTACTTC. As protein: CASSEATVLPYEQYF.

The V call is TRBV19, the J call TRBJ1-2; unclear D gene. Trimming took 3 bases from V and 8 from J, leaving 13 bases between them. Germline V lookup: CDR1 LNHDA, CDR2 SQIVND (reference sequence). This CDR3 spans 13 amino acids. The CDR3 bases are TGTGCCAGTAGTATCCTTTTTGGAGACGGCTACACCTTC. It encodes CASSILFGDGYTF.

The chain joins TRBV30 to TRBJ1-2, with unresolved D. V lost 7 bases, J lost 4 bases, and 16 bases lay in between. The CDR3 has 13 amino acids. In germline, CDR1 is GTSNPN, CDR2 SVGIG (reference sequence). This CDR3 reads CASRQVGLYGYTF. DNA of the CDR3: TGTGCCTCTCGACAAGTTGGCCTCTATGGCTACACCTTC.

The CDR3: CASSAFGVAGVIDTQYF. In DNA form, the CDR3 reads TGTGCCAGCAGCGCCTTTGGGGTAGCGGGAGTGATAGATACGCAGTATTTT. The chain carries TRBV9 and TRBJ2-3; 9 bases are shared with TRBD2. This CDR3 is 17 amino acids long. Germline lookup yields CDR1 SGDLS and CDR2 YYNGEE. J was trimmed by 5 bases and V by 3 bases; bases with no gene match: 13.

The chain is built from TRBV7-8 and TRBJ2-1; a weak D match, TRBD2 (6 bases). The CDR3 consists of 15 residues. V was pared by 1 base and J by 2 bases, with 9 bases between. Germline V gene sequence: CDR1 SGHVS, CDR2 FQNEAQ. The CDR3 sequence is CASSLGGRTYNEQFF. The CDR3 DNA is TGTGCCAGCAGCTTAGGAGGGAGGACCTACAATGAGCAGTTCTTC.

The V call is TRBV28, the J call TRBJ1-5; D possibly corresponds to TRBD1 (6 bases). Trimming took 2 bases from V and 2 from J, leaving 7 bases between them. The CDR3 length is 14 residues. CDR1 MDHEN and CDR2 SYDVKM come from the germline V gene. CDR3 residues: CASSLAGGNQPQHF. In DNA, the CDR3 is TGTGCCAGCAGTTTAGCAGGGGGCAATCAGCCCCAGCATTTT.

The chain employs TRBV11-2 and TRBJ1-3; D possibly corresponds to TRBD1 (6 bases). Germline CDR1 reads SGHAT; CDR2 reads FQNNGV. This CDR3 comprises 14 residues. V lost 0 bases and J lost 4, with 7 bases in between. The CDR3 protein is CASSLDTGGNTIYF. The CDR3 nucleotides are TGTGCCAGCAGCTTAGATACAGGGGGAAACACCATATATTTT.

This chain uses TRBV5-1 with TRBJ2-3; the match to TRBD1 covers 9 bases. J was trimmed by 6 bases and V by 4 bases; bases with no gene match: 12. Germline V gene data show CDR1 as SGHRS and CDR2 as YFSETQ. The CDR3 loop spans 16 amino acids. Here the CDR3 reads CASSRPGTGITDTQYF. The CDR3 region has the DNA TGCGCCAGCAGCCGTCCCGGGACAGGGATTACGGATACGCAGTATTTT.

The V call is TRBV28, the J call TRBJ2-7; 8 bases are a match to TRBD2. The V gene end was trimmed by 5 bases and the J gene end by 7 bases; junction bases not matched to a gene: 10. There are 14 residues in the CDR3. Germline loops: CDR1 MDHEN, CDR2 SYDVKM. The CDR3 loop reads CASSAAGVRWEQYF. CDR3 nucleotide sequence: TGTGCCAGCAGTGCAGCGGGAGTTCGTTGGGAGCAGTACTTC.